A selection of T cell receptor beta chains follows, all from one sample in a study of beta chain features in type 1 diabetes. Measured with immunoSEQ multiplex PCR; TCRdb has only the in-frame clones, and not every one. The table includes 300,000 to 350,000 clones, 7% to 9% detected once. Sequencing used central memory CD4+ T cells from blood. The receptors derive from a young woman in good health. Each CDR3 is given with its conserved first and last residue. A D gene is named only where the DNA matches it firmly. The size of a clone is reported for some rows only, either as once, few or many, or as a class for expanded clones.

D: .
V: TRBV7-2
size: .
J: TRBJ2-5
CDR3: CASSFGGAETQYF
DNA: TGTGCCAGCAGCTTCGGCGGAGCAGAGACCCAGTACTTC

D: .
V: TRBV11-2
size: few
J: TRBJ1-1
CDR3: CASSFGLNTEAFF
DNA: TGTGCCAGCAGCTTCGGGCTGAACACTGAAGCTTTCTTT

D: TRBD1
V: TRBV18
size: few
J: TRBJ2-7
CDR3: CASSSGQRVGEQYF
DNA: TGTGCCAGCTCATCGGGACAGAGGGTAGGCGAGCAGTACTTC

D: .
V: TRBV19
size: .
J: TRBJ2-7
CDR3: CASSIGSSYEQYF
DNA: TGTGCCAGTAGTATAGGGAGCTCCTACGAGCAGTACTTC

D: TRBD2
V: TRBV18
size: few
J: TRBJ2-6
CDR3: CASQTGGRSGANVLTF
DNA: TGTGCCAGCCAGACGGGGGGTCGCTCTGGGGCCAACGTCCTGACTTTC

D: .
V: TRBV28
size: .
J: TRBJ2-7
CDR3: CASSTRAYEQYF
DNA: TGTGCCAGCAGTACCAGGGCGTACGAGCAGTACTTC

D: .
V: TRBV7-8
size: few
J: TRBJ2-4
CDR3: CASSKEAGIAKNIQYF
DNA: TGTGCCAGCAGCAAAGAAGCGGGCATAGCCAAAAACATTCAGTACTTC

D: TRBD1
V: TRBV9
size: .
J: TRBJ1-2
CDR3: CASSEGQGAGYGYTF
DNA: TGTGCCAGCAGCGAGGGACAGGGGGCTGGGTATGGCTACACCTTC

D: TRBD1
V: TRBV27
size: .
J: TRBJ2-7
CDR3: CASSLTGQGIVQYF
DNA: TGTGCCAGCAGTTTGACGGGACAGGGGATTGTGCAGTACTTC

D: TRBD1
V: TRBV2
size: few
J: TRBJ2-3
CDR3: CASIRDRFTDTQYF
DNA: TGTGCCAGCATACGGGACAGGTTTACAGATACGCAGTATTTT

D: TRBD1
V: TRBV18
size: many
J: TRBJ2-7
CDR3: CASSSGTGYEQYF
DNA: TGTGCCAGCTCTTCCGGGACAGGCTACGAGCAGTACTTC

D: TRBD2
V: TRBV2
size: many
J: TRBJ2-3
CDR3: CASSEGTSGPTDTQYF
DNA: TGTGCCAGCAGCGAGGGGACTAGCGGTCCCACAGATACGCAGTATTTT

D: .
V: TRBV10-2
size: few
J: TRBJ2-7
CDR3: CASSDTGWSSYEQYF
DNA: TGCGCCAGCAGTGATACAGGCTGGAGCTCCTACGAGCAGTACTTC

D: TRBD1
V: TRBV29-1
size: many
J: TRBJ1-1
CDR3: CSVERDRGTEAFF
DNA: TGCAGCGTCGAACGGGACAGGGGCACTGAAGCTTTCTTT

D: TRBD1
V: TRBV7-3
size: .
J: TRBJ1-5
CDR3: CASSPTGGGQPQHF
DNA: TGTGCCAGCAGCCCTACAGGGGGCGGCCAGCCCCAGCATTTT

D: TRBD2
V: TRBV25-1
size: .
J: TRBJ2-2
CDR3: CASSETGTSATWTGELFF
DNA: TGTGCCAGCAGTGAAACCGGGACTAGCGCCACCTGGACCGGGGAGCTGTTTTTT

D: TRBD1
V: TRBV4-2
size: once
J: TRBJ1-2
CDR3: CASSQELGQGYGYTF
DNA: TGTGCCAGCAGCCAAGAGCTTGGACAGGGCTATGGCTACACCTTC

D: .
V: TRBV4-3
size: .
J: TRBJ2-2
CDR3: CASREGNTGELFF
DNA: TGCGCCAGCAGGGAGGGGAACACCGGGGAGCTGTTTTTT

D: .
V: TRBV5-1
size: .
J: TRBJ1-4
CDR3: CASRKIRGNEKLFF
DNA: TGCGCCAGCAGAAAAATCCGGGGCAATGAAAAACTGTTTTTT

D: TRBD2
V: TRBV14
size: few
J: TRBJ2-1
CDR3: CASSQDPTSGSREQFF
DNA: TGTGCCAGCAGCCAAGATCCGACTAGCGGGAGTAGGGAGCAGTTCTTC

D: .
V: TRBV20-1
size: .
J: TRBJ2-7
CDR3: CSARDLYEQYF
DNA: TGCAGTGCCAGGGACCTCTACGAGCAGTACTTC

D: .
V: TRBV19
size: .
J: TRBJ2-7
CDR3: CASSRGHSNPYEQYF
DNA: TGTGCCAGTAGTAGGGGGCACAGTAACCCCTACGAGCAGTACTTC

D: TRBD1
V: TRBV11-2
size: .
J: TRBJ2-1
CDR3: CASSFGDGQGRNEQFF
DNA: TGTGCCAGCAGCTTTGGGGACGGACAGGGTCGGAATGAGCAGTTCTTC

D: TRBD1
V: TRBV29-1
size: few
J: TRBJ1-1
CDR3: CRVSEGAVNTEAFF
DNA: TGCAGGGTGAGTGAGGGGGCTGTGAACACTGAAGCTTTCTTT

D: .
V: TRBV7-9
size: many
J: TRBJ1-2
CDR3: CASSLSGFRGYTF
DNA: TGTGCCAGCAGCCTCTCGGGGTTCCGTGGCTACACCTTC

D: .
V: TRBV4-2
size: once
J: TRBJ2-6
CDR3: CASSQKSGANVLTF
DNA: TGTGCCAGCAGCCAAAAATCTGGGGCCAACGTCCTGACTTTC

D: TRBD2
V: TRBV4-2
size: .
J: TRBJ2-3
CDR3: CASSSRTSGRGSNTDTQYF
DNA: TGTGCCAGCAGCTCTCGGACTAGCGGGAGGGGGTCTAACACAGATACGCAGTATTTT

D: TRBD1
V: TRBV28
size: .
J: TRBJ1-4
CDR3: CASSSGTDNEKLFF
DNA: TGTGCCAGCAGTTCCGGGACAGATAATGAAAAACTGTTTTTT

D: .
V: TRBV7-9
size: few
J: TRBJ2-7
CDR3: CASRANRDNSYEQYF
DNA: TGTGCCAGCAGAGCTAACCGGGACAACTCCTACGAGCAGTACTTC

D: TRBD1
V: TRBV2
size: few
J: TRBJ2-7
CDR3: CASRAGTGAEQYF
DNA: TGTGCCAGCAGAGCCGGGACAGGGGCCGAGCAGTACTTC

D: .
V: TRBV11-1
size: many
J: TRBJ1-2
CDR3: CASSLDPWPAIHTF
DNA: TGTGCCAGCAGCTTAGACCCCTGGCCGGCGATTCACACCTTC

D: .
V: TRBV5-4
size: .
J: TRBJ2-3
CDR3: CASGRQGGDTQYF
DNA: TGTGCCAGCGGCCGGCAGGGGGGGGATACGCAGTATTTT

D: TRBD2
V: TRBV7-2
size: many
J: TRBJ2-7
CDR3: CASSWLAGEGEQYF
DNA: TGTGCCAGCAGCTGGTTGGCGGGAGAGGGAGAGCAGTACTTC

D: TRBD2
V: TRBV30
size: few
J: TRBJ2-1
CDR3: CAWSSLAGDDEQFF
DNA: TGTGCCTGGAGTTCACTAGCGGGAGACGATGAGCAGTTCTTC

D: .
V: TRBV7-6
size: .
J: TRBJ2-2
CDR3: CASGPRAAHTGELFF
DNA: TGTGCCAGTGGCCCGCGGGCTGCGCACACCGGGGAGCTGTTTTTT

D: .
V: TRBV7-9
size: many
J: TRBJ1-1
CDR3: CASSLNGDNGEAFF
DNA: TGTGCCAGCAGCTTAAATGGGGACAACGGTGAGGCTTTCTTT

D: TRBD1
V: TRBV7-2
size: .
J: TRBJ2-7
CDR3: CASSFGDSYEQYF
DNA: TGTGCCAGCAGCTTTGGGGACAGCTACGAGCAGTACTTC

D: .
V: TRBV7-2
size: few
J: TRBJ2-2
CDR3: CASSPSNTGELFF
DNA: TGTGCCAGCAGCCCCAGTAACACCGGGGAGCTGTTTTTT

D: .
V: TRBV18
size: few
J: TRBJ2-1
CDR3: CASSPTAGASGDEQFF
DNA: TGTGCCAGCTCACCAACCGCGGGGGCTTCGGGCGATGAGCAGTTCTTC

D: .
V: TRBV5-6
size: .
J: TRBJ2-5
CDR3: CASSLQDQETQYF
DNA: TGTGCCAGCAGCCTACAGGACCAAGAGACCCAGTACTTC

D: TRBD1
V: TRBV19
size: .
J: TRBJ2-1
CDR3: CASNKQGAVTYNEQFF
DNA: TGTGCCAGTAATAAGCAGGGGGCAGTCACCTACAATGAGCAGTTCTTC

D: .
V: TRBV7-8
size: .
J: TRBJ1-2
CDR3: CASSLGIFGGNYGYTF
DNA: TGTGCCAGCAGCTTAGGCATCTTCGGTGGGAACTATGGCTACACCTTC